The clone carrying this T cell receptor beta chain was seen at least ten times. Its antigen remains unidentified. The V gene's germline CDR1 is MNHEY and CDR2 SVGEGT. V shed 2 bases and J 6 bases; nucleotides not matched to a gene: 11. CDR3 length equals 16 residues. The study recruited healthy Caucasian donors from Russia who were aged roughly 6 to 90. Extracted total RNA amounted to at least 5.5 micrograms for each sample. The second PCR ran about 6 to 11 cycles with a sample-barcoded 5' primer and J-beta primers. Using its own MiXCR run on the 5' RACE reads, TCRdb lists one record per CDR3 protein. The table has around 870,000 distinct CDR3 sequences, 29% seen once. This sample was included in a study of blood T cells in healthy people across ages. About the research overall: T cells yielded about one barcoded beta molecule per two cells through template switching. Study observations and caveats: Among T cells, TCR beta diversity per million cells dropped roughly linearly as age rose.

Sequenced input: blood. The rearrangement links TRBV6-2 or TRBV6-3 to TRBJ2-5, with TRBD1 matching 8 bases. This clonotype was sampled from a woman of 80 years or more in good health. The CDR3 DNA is TGTGCCAGCAGTTACGGGACAGGAGGCGCCCTAAAGACCCAGTACTTC. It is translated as CASSYGTGGALKTQYF.